The 11 T cell receptor beta chains below all came from one sample that was sequenced in a study of cytomegalovirus exposure and HLA in healthy donors (dated by TCRdb to the late 2010s). The library was made by the immunoSEQ multiplex PCR assay. For the multiplex PCR, a mixture combining 60 forward primers for TCR Vbeta segments and 13 reverse primers for TCR Jbeta segments was used. TCRdb obtained this table from immuneACCESS and retained in-frame rearrangements with V and J assigned. These tables miss some clones; where compared with another copy, unresolved V genes account for less than half of the shortfall, and the remainder is unexplained. Counted in this sample were about 120,000 clones; approximately 80% of them appeared once. Under 6.5% of the sample is held by the ten biggest clonotypes. Specimen: PBMCs. The receptors derive from a man aged 18 to 29 in good health and CMV-seropositive.

The rearrangement uses TRBV2 and TRBJ1-5; TRBD1 might be the D (5 bases). The germline gives CDR1 SNHLY, CDR2 FYNNEI. V was clipped by 6 bases and J by 1 base, with 22 bases between them. The length of the CDR3 is 18 residues. The CDR3 region has the DNA TGTGCCAGCAGAGGGCCGACCGGGTCGGGACTGAGCAATCAGCCCCAGCATTTT. This translates into CASRGPTGSGLSNQPQHF.

This clone was observed a few times. The chain has TRBV30 and TRBJ2-5; 11 positions agree with TRBD2. Trimming cost V 2 bases and J 0 bases; bases outside gene matches: 5. CDR1 GTSNPN and CDR2 SVGIG come from the germline V gene (reference sequence). CDR3 length: 16 residues. The CDR3 bases are TGTGCCTGGAGTAGAGTAGCGGGGGGGTACCAAGAGACCCAGTACTTC. Its translation: CAWSRVAGGYQETQYF.

The chain recombines TRBV27 with TRBJ2-5, with D tentatively TRBD1 (6 bases). The CDR3 sequence is 14 residues long. V lost 5 bases, J lost 4 bases, and 14 bases lay in between. Germline lookup yields CDR1 MNHEY and CDR2 SMNVEV (reference sequence). For the CDR3, the DNA is TGTGCCAGCAGTGTCGGGACATTTGGAGAGACCCAGTACTTC. This gives the protein CASSVGTFGETQYF.

The gene calls are TRBV7-3 and TRBJ2-7; 10 bases match TRBD2. After removal of 5 bases from V and 5 bases from J, the junction contained 9 bases not matched to a gene. Germline-derived CDR1 and CDR2 are SGHTA and FQGTGA. The CDR3 sequence is 15 residues long. The CDR3 DNA follows: TGTGCCAGCAGCCTACTCAGCGGGAGGGCCGACGAGCAGTACTTC. Translated: CASSLLSGRADEQYF.

The genes are TRBV7-6 and TRBJ2-1, with TRBD1 matching over 8 bases. After removal of 1 base from V and 9 bases from J, the junction contained 11 bases not matched to a gene. Germline CDR1 and CDR2: SGHVS and FNYEAQ. This CDR3 region has 16 residues. CDR3: CASSLETHRQGIEQFF. CDR3 in DNA: TGTGCCAGCAGCTTAGAGACACATCGACAGGGGATTGAGCAGTTCTTC. The whole variable domain, filled in from reference TRBV7-6 and TRBJ2-1, reads GAGVSQSPRYKVTKRGQDVALRCDPISGHVSLYWYRQALGQGPEFLTYFNYEAQQDKSGLPNDRFSAERPEGSISTLTIQRTEQRDSAMYRCASSLETHRQGIEQFFGPGTRLTVL.

As concerns this clone: An end of the junction differs from the germline gene, which may be a read error. The chain uses TRBV7-7 and TRBJ2-7; 7 bases map to TRBD2. The CDR3 length is 14 residues. Looked up from germline, CDR1 is SSHAT and CDR2 is FNYEAQ (reference sequence). The CDR3 reads CASSLGTSGGEQYF. For the CDR3, the DNA is TGTGCTAGCAGCTTAGGGACTTCGGGAGGCGAGCAGTACTTC.

This chain joins TRBV27 and TRBJ2-2; D might be TRBD1 (6 bases). V was shortened by 6 bases and J by 3 bases, with 14 bases between the two germline ends. CDR1 is MNHEY, CDR2 SMNVEV, per germline (reference sequence). This CDR3 spans 15 amino acids. The CDR3, as DNA: TGTGCCAGCAGCCGCTTTAACAGGGACACCGGGGAGCTGTTTTTT. This translates into CASSRFNRDTGELFF.

In this sample, this clone turned up a few times. The chain combines TRBV19 with TRBJ1-5; 8 bases fit TRBD1. Germline loops: CDR1 LNHDA, CDR2 SQIVND (reference sequence). The J segment lost 1 base and the V segment lost 7 bases, leaving 6 bases of the junction unmatched. CDR3 length: 15 residues. In nucleotides, the CDR3 is TGTGCCAGTAAGTCGGACAGGGCCAGCAATCAGCCCCAGCATTTT. Its translation: CASKSDRASNQPQHF.

CDR3 DNA sequence: TGTGCCAGCAGCCAAGAGGACACGGTGGCCTACAATGAGCAGTTCTTC. This gives the protein CASSQEDTVAYNEQFF. This sequence joins TRBV4-2 and TRBJ2-1, with D perhaps matching TRBD1 (5 bases). The germline V gene has CDR1 LGHNA and CDR2 YNFKEQ. This CDR3 comprises 16 residues. Trimming left V 0 bases short and J 2 bases short, with 11 bases between.

V and J are TRBV27 and TRBJ1-4; no definite D call. There are 12 residues in the CDR3. Trimming took off 4 bases at V and 7 bases at J, with 7 bases between the two ends. Germline CDR1 reads MNHEY; CDR2 reads SMNVEV (reference sequence). DNA of the CDR3: TGTGCCAGCAGTTCCTCCCGTGAAAAACTGTTTTTT. It is translated as CASSSSREKLFF.

The chain carries TRBV13 and TRBJ2-7; D is unresolved. V dropped 3 bases and J dropped 6 bases, with 15 bases sitting between them. In germline, CDR1 is PRHDT, CDR2 FYEKMQ (reference sequence). The CDR3 has 14 amino acids. Here the CDR3 DNA reads TGTGCCAGCAGCTTCCCCCGACTGGCGGCCGAGCAGTACTTC. It encodes CASSFPRLAAEQYF.